This T cell receptor beta chain derives from a study of shared clonotypes between healthy human individuals. At the level of the study: In total, the donors were a couple of women and three men aged 18 to 49. CD4 naive cells filled three plates per donor, CD4 memory three, CD8 naive two and CD8 memory one.

Produced via immunoSEQ multiplex PCR; TCRdb's table is partial and in-frame only. The repertoire holds roughly 2 million clones, under 97% seen once, with 0.13% in the top ten. Whole-study findings and limits: In contrast to clonotypes shared by all four donors, non-shared clonotypes had lower generation probabilities. In general, naive subsets displayed greater estimated richness than memory subsets did.

Regarding this clone: Antigen: not known.

CDR1 and CDR2 from the germline V gene are SGHRS and YFSETQ. V was pared by 4 bases and J by 4 bases, with 5 bases of the junction left unmatched. The CDR3 spans 14 residues. The chain joins TRBV5-1 to TRBJ1-2; 9 bases align to TRBD1. The TCR comes from a man between 18 and 29 years old in good health. Sequenced: naive CD4+ T cells sorted from blood. The subset: CD45RA+ positively selected. CDR3 residues: CASSQDRGRYGYTF. Written as DNA, the CDR3 is TGCGCCAGCAGCCAGGACAGGGGACGCTATGGCTACACCTTC.